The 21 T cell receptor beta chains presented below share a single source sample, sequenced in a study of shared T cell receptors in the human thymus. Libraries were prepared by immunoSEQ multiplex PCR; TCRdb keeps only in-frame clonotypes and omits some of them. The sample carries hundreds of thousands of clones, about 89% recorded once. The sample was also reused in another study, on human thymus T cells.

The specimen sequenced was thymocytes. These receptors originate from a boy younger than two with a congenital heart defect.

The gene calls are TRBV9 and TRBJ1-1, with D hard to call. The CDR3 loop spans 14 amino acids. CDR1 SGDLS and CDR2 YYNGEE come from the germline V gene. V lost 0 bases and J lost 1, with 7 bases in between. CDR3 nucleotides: TGTGCCAGCAGCGTAGCTCCGGGGAACACTGAAGCTTTCTTT. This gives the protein CASSVAPGNTEAFF.

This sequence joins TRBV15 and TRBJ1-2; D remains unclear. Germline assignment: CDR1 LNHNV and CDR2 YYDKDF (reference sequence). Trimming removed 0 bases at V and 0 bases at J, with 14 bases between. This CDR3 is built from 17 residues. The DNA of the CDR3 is TGTGCCACCAGCAGAGACCGCCGTAGGAGTGCTAACTATGGCTACACCTTC. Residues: CATSRDRRRSANYGYTF.

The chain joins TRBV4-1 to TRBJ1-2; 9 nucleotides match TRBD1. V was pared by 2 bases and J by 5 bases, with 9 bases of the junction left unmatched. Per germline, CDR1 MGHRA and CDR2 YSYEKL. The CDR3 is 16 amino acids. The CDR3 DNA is TGCGCCAGCAGCCAATCCACAGGGGGCGTCTGGTATGGCTACACCTTC. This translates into CASSQSTGGVWYGYTF.

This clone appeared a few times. The CDR3 here is CASSYEGGPLYEQYF. CDR3 sequence (DNA): TGTGCCAGCAGTTACGAGGGAGGGCCGCTCTACGAGCAGTACTTC. The V gene is TRBV6-5, the J gene TRBJ2-7; 7 bases match TRBD2. V was clipped by 2 bases and J by 3 bases; unmatched bases: 7. The V gene's germline CDR1 is MNHEY and CDR2 SVGAGI. CDR3 size: 15 residues.

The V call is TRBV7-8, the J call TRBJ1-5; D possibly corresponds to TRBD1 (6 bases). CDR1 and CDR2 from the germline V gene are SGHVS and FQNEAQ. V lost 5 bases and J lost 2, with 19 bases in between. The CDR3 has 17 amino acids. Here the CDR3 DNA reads TGTGCCAGCAGCCAAGGACAGACCCCCAAGGGCAATCAGCCCCAGCATTTT. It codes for CASSQGQTPKGNQPQHF.

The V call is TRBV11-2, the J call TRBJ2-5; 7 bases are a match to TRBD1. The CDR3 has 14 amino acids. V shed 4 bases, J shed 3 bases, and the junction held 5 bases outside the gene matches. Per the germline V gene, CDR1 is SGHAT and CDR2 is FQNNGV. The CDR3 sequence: CASSSHGQEETQYF. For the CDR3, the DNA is TGTGCCAGCAGCTCTCACGGACAGGAAGAGACCCAGTACTTC.

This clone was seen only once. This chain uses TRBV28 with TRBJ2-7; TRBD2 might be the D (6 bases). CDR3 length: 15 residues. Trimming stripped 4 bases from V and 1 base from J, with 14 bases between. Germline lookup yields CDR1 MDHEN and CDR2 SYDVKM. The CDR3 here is CASSSNLGGSYEQYF. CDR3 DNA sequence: TGTGCCAGCAGTTCGAACCTGGGAGGATCCTACGAGCAGTACTTC.

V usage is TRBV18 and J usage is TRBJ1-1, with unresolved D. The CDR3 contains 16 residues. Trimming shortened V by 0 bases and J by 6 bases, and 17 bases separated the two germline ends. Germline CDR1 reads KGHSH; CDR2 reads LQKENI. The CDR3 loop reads CASSPPHIVPNAEAFF. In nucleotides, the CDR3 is TGTGCCAGCTCACCACCACACATCGTTCCCAATGCTGAAGCTTTCTTT.

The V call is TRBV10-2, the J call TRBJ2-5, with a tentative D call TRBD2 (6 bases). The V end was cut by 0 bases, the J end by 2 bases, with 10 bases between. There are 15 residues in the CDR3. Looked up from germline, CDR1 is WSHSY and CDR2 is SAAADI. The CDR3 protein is CASSESEREQETQYF. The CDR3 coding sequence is TGCGCCAGCAGTGAGTCGGAACGGGAGCAAGAGACCCAGTACTTC.

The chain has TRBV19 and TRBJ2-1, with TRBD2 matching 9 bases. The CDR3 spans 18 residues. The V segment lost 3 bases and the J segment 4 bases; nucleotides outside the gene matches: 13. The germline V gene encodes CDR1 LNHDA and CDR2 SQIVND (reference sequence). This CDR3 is CASSIRGWSGRFYNEQFF. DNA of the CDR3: TGTGCCAGTAGTATTAGGGGATGGAGCGGGAGGTTTTACAATGAGCAGTTCTTC. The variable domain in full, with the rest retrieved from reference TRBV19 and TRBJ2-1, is DGGITQSPKYLFRKEGQNVTLSCEQNLNHDAMYWYRQDPGQGLRLIYYSQIVNDFQKGDIAEGYSVSREKKESFPLTVTSAQKNPTAFYLCASSIRGWSGRFYNEQFFGPGTRLTVL.

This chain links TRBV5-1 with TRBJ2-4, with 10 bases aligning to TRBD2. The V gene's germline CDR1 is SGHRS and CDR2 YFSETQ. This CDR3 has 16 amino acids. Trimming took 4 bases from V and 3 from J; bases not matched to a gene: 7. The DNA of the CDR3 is TGCGCCAGCAGCCCCACTAGCGGGAAAGGCAAAAACATTCAGTACTTC. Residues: CASSPTSGKGKNIQYF.

The CDR3 here is CASRVRGPGNYGYTF. CDR3 DNA sequence: TGTGCCAGCAGAGTACGCGGGCCTGGTAACTATGGCTACACCTTC. V gene TRBV13 combines with J gene TRBJ1-2; D is undetermined. The CDR3 runs 15 residues. V shed 6 bases and J shed 1 base, with 15 bases lying between them. Germline V gene data show CDR1 as PRHDT and CDR2 as FYEKMQ (reference sequence).

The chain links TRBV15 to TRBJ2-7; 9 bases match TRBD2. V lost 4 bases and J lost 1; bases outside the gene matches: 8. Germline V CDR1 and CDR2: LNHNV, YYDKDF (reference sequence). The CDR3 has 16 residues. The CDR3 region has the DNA TGTGCCACCAGCATGTTGCTAGCGGGGCCATCCTACGAGCAGTACTTC. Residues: CATSMLLAGPSYEQYF.

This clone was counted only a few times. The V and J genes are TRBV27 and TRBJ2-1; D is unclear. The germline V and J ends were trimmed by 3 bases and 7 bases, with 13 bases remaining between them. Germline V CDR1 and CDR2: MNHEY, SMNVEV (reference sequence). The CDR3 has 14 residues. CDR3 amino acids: CASSFPARINEQFF. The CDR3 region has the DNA TGTGCCAGCAGTTTTCCGGCTAGAATTAATGAGCAGTTCTTC.

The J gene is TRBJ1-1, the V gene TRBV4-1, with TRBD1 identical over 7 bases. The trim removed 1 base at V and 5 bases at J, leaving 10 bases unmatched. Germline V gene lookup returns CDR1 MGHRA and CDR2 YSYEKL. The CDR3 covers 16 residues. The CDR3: CASSQVQGGNGTEAFF. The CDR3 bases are TGCGCCAGCAGCCAAGTGCAGGGGGGAAATGGGACTGAAGCTTTCTTT.

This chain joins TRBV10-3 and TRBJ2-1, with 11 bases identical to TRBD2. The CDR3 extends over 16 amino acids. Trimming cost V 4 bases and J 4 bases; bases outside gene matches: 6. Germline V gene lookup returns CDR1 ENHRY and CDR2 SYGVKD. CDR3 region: CAISVLLAGGYNEQFF. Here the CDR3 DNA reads TGTGCCATCAGTGTTTTGCTAGCGGGGGGATACAATGAGCAGTTCTTC.

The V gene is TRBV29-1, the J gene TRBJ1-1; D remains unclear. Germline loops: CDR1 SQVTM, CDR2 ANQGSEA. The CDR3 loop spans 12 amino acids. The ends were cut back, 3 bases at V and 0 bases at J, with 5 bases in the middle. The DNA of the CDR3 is TGCAGCGTTGACGGAGTGAACACTGAAGCTTTCTTT. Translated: CSVDGVNTEAFF.

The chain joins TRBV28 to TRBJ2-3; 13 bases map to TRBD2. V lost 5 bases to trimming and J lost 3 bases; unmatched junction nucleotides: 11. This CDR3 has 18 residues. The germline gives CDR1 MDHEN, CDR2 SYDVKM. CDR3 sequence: CASSGGGTSGEKTDTQYF. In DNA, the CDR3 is TGTGCCAGCAGTGGGGGGGGGACTAGCGGGGAGAAGACAGATACGCAGTATTTT.

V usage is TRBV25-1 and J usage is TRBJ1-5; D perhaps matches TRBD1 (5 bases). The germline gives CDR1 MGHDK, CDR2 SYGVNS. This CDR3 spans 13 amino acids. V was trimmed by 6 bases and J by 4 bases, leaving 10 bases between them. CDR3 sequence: CASRGQPNQPQHF. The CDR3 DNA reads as TGTGCCAGCAGGGGGCAGCCTAATCAGCCCCAGCATTTT.

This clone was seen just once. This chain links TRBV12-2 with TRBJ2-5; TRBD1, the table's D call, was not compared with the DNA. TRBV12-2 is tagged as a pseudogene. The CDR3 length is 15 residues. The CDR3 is CASPPRDRVRETQYF. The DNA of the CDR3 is TGTGCAAGTCCCCCTCGGGACAGGGTTAGGGAGACCCAGTACTTC.

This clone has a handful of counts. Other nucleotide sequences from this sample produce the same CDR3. The CDR3 region is CSARQSYEQYF. The DNA of the CDR3 is TGCAGTGCTAGGCAGTCCTACGAGCAGTACTTC. The V and J genes are TRBV20-1 and TRBJ2-7; D gene ambiguous. V dropped 3 bases and J dropped 1 base, with 4 bases sitting between them. The CDR3 covers 11 residues. CDR1 is DFQATT, CDR2 SNEGSKA, per germline (reference sequence).